These 30 T cell receptor beta chains were sequenced from one sample in a study of tumor-infiltrating lymphocytes in primary liver carcinoma. Unsorted bulk tissue of about 19-33 mg yielded co-extracted RNA and DNA. Reverse transcription of approximately 500 ng total RNA with a constant-region primer produced TCR beta cDNA. Employing slightly modified ARM-PCR, three nested multiplex PCR rounds were run, and these gave rise to the TCR beta libraries. In the first two PCR rounds, TRBV1-TRBV30 forward primers were paired with a C-beta reverse primer, and each round lasted approximately 9 cycles. MiXCR was run by TCRdb on the multiplex PCR reads, yielding one entry per CDR3 protein. The data hold 25,000 to 35,000 distinct CDR3 sequences, with approximately 80% observed a single time. The sequencing input was liver tumor tissue from sampling region 5. As to subset: tumor region T5, tumor centre. The receptors here all came from a man aged 35 to 55 with primary liver carcinoma and hepatitis B virus infection.

This clonotype was counted many times. The chain carries TRBV4-1 and TRBJ2-7; tentatively, D is TRBD1 (6 bases). V was shortened by 6 bases and J by 6 bases, with 21 bases between the two germline ends. This CDR3 has 15 amino acids. CDR1 and CDR2 from the germline V gene are MGHRA and YSYEKL. The CDR3 region is CASRPALEGGREQYF. In nucleotides, the CDR3 is TGCGCCAGCAGACCCGCCCTAGAAGGGGGACGCGAGCAGTACTTC.

The chain has TRBV6-5 and TRBJ2-1, with no clear D. This CDR3 is built from 15 residues. With 5 bases removed from V and 5 bases from J, the gap between germline ends came to 16 bases. CDR1 is MNHEY and CDR2 is SVGAGI in the germline V gene. This chain's CDR3 is CASSHGSDFNNEQFF. In nucleotides, the CDR3 is TGTGCCAGCAGTCACGGAAGCGACTTTAACAATGAGCAGTTCTTC.

This clonotype was seen ten or more times. The V call is TRBV28, the J call TRBJ2-1; 8 bases agree with TRBD2. J gave up 6 bases and V 8 bases, and 9 bases lay outside the gene matches. CDR1 and CDR2 from the germline V gene are MDHEN and SYDVKM. The CDR3 covers 14 residues. CDR3 protein: CASSRTGGSNEQFF. For the CDR3, the DNA is TGTGCCAGCTCTAGAACGGGAGGGAGCAATGAGCAGTTCTTC.

Concerning this clonotype: A read error may produce the germline difference seen at one junction end. This rearrangement joins TRBV11-2 to TRBJ2-7; D call uncertain. Germline lookup yields CDR1 SGHAT and CDR2 FQNNGV. The CDR3 has 16 residues. The CDR3 reads CASSFIQRTIHNEQYF. DNA of the CDR3: TGTGCCAGCAGCTTCATACAGAGGACCATACATAACGAACAGTACTTC.

The chain uses TRBV30 and TRBJ2-3, with unresolved D. Trimming stripped 3 bases from V and 14 bases from J, with 15 bases between. From germline, CDR1 is GTSNPN and CDR2 SVGIG (reference sequence). The CDR3 covers 11 residues. The CDR3 protein is CAWRGTDMRYF. The CDR3 DNA sequence: TGTGCCTGGAGGGGCACAGATATGCGGTATTTT.

By sample share, this clonotype is medium-sized (0.01 to 0.1%). The rearrangement joins TRBV6-5 to TRBJ2-7, with 10 bases that match TRBD2. The CDR3 length is 15 residues. The V gene end was trimmed by 3 bases and the J gene end by 3 bases; junction bases not matched to a gene: 5. CDR1 is MNHEY, CDR2 SVGAGI, per germline. DNA of the CDR3: TGTGCCAGCAGTTATCGGGCTAGCGGGGGCTACGAGCAGTACTTC. This gives the protein CASSYRASGGYEQYF.

The table lists this clonotype with a few counts. The chain recombines TRBV11-1 with TRBJ2-1; TRBD1 matches at 7 bases. The CDR3 covers 13 residues. The V gene's germline CDR1 is SGHAT and CDR2 FQDESV (reference sequence). V gave up 5 bases and J gave up 6 bases; unmatched junction bases: 4. The CDR3 nucleotides are TGTGCCAGCAGCCAAGGGACAGCCAATGAGCAGTTCTTC. Translation gives CASSQGTANEQFF.

Note on this clonotype: Since the CDR3 does not end with the conserved phenylalanine or tryptophan, this likely comes from a read error. The chain uses TRBV11-2 and TRBJ2-1, with 9 bases fitting TRBD2. Germline V CDR1 and CDR2: SGHAT, FQNNGV. With 2 bases clipped from V and 13 bases from J, the junction kept 9 bases outside the gene matches. CDR3 size: 14 residues. CDR3 loop: CASSLLAGVRGQFM. The CDR3 coding sequence is TGTGCCAGCAGCTTATTAGCGGGAGTAAGAGGACAGTTCATG.

The count of this clonotype is one. The chain uses TRBV6-1 and TRBJ2-6, with D unresolved. Trimming shortened V by 1 base and J by 4 bases, and 14 bases separated the two germline ends. The germline V gene has CDR1 MNHNS and CDR2 SASEGT. CDR3 length: 17 amino acids. In DNA, the CDR3 is TGTGCCAGCAGTGAAGGACCGGCCTCGGACGGGGCCAACGTCCTGACTTTC. Protein product: CASSEGPASDGANVLTF.

The genes are TRBV11-2 and TRBJ2-5; TRBD2 aligns across 8 bases. Matching the DNA end better, TRBJ2-1 makes the J call doubtful. Germline-derived CDR1 and CDR2 are SGHAT and FQNNGV. The CDR3 length is 16 residues. CDR3 region: CASSQTPGGGKLTQFF. The DNA of the CDR3 is TGTGCCAGCAGCCAAACCCCTGGCGGGGGGAAACTGACCCAGTTCTTC.

V gene TRBV12-3 or TRBV12-4 combines with J gene TRBJ2-7; no definite D call. This CDR3 comprises 13 residues. Trimming cost V 2 bases and J 3 bases, with 8 bases left between them. The CDR3, as DNA: TGTGCCAGCAGTTTATCGAGCATCTACGAGCAGTACTTC. Protein sequence: CASSLSSIYEQYF.

A note on this clonotype: The junction departs from germline at one end; a sequencing error may be responsible. Here the CDR3 reads CASSQQMTLYCNQPHHF. The CDR3 coding sequence is TGCGCCAGCAGCCAACAAATGACACTTTATTGCAATCAGCCCCACCATTTT. This chain joins TRBV4-1 and TRBJ1-5; D gene ambiguous. CDR1 is MGHRA, CDR2 YSYEKL, per germline. The CDR3 spans 17 residues.

About this clonotype: At one end the junction does not follow the germline gene, possibly because of a read error. The chain recombines TRBV5-1 with TRBJ1-2, with TRBD1 identical over 12 bases. The CDR3 is made up of 16 amino acids. Germline values: CDR1 SGHRS, CDR2 YFSETQ. This chain's CDR3 is CAGSGGTGGYSSGYTF. CDR3 DNA sequence: TGCGCCGGCAGCGGCGGGACAGGGGGCTACAGCAGTGGCTACACCTTC. Variable domain in full (rest from reference TRBV5-1 and TRBJ1-2): KAGVTQTPRYLIKTRGQQVTLSCSPISGHRSVSWYQQTPGQGLQFLFEYFSETQRNKGNFPGRFSGRQFSNSRSEMNVSTLELGDSALYLCAGSGGTGGYSSGYTFGSGTRLTVV.

Comment on this clonotype: A junction boundary mismatches the germline segment, possibly from a read error. The genes are TRBV6-2 or TRBV6-3 and TRBJ2-2; D may be TRBD2 (6 bases). The germline CDR1 and CDR2 sequences are MNHEY and SVGEGT. The CDR3 is made up of 13 amino acids. The CDR3 DNA is TGTGCCAGCAGTCCGCGGGGCGGCCGGGAGCCGTTTTTT. It translates to CASSPRGGREPFF.

By its share, this clonotype is medium-sized. The chain joins TRBV4-1 to TRBJ2-7, with TRBD2 matching 11 bases. Germline CDR1 reads MGHRA; CDR2 reads YSYEKL. The CDR3 runs 16 residues. The ends lost 2 bases at V and 2 bases at J; junction bases unmatched: 5. In DNA, the CDR3 is TGCGCCAGCAGCCAACCGGGACTAGCGGAAGCCTACGAGCAGTACTTC. It translates to CASSQPGLAEAYEQYF.

Points on this clonotype: A read error may account for a junction end that differs from germline. The J gene is TRBJ2-1, the V gene TRBV28, with D perhaps TRBD1 (5 bases). CDR1 is MDHEN, CDR2 SYDVKM, per germline. The CDR3 contains 16 residues. The CDR3 coding sequence is TGTGTCAGCAGGACAAGACAAGGGGCCTCCTACAATGAGCAGTTCTTC. Amino acids: CVSRTRQGASYNEQFF.

This clonotype was observed at least ten times. This rearrangement joins TRBV10-3 to TRBJ2-5, with TRBD2 matching 7 bases. This CDR3 comprises 14 residues. The J segment lost 5 bases and the V segment lost 6 bases, leaving 9 bases of the junction unmatched. Per germline, CDR1 ENHRY and CDR2 SYGVKD. The DNA for the CDR3 is TGTGCCATCAGGCCCGGCCGGGGGGTTGAGACCCAGTACTTC. This gives the protein CAIRPGRGVETQYF.

Points on this clonotype: A much larger clone differs from this one at a single base, so this may be a read error. CDR3 amino acids: CASDAGGLYEQYF. CDR3 bases: TGTGCCAGCGATGCGGGAGGGCTCTACGAGCAGTACTTC. V and J are TRBV2 and TRBJ2-7, with TRBD2 matching 9 bases. Germline V gene lookup returns CDR1 SNHLY and CDR2 FYNNEI. V was clipped by 8 bases and J by 3 bases; unmatched bases: 5. The CDR3 contains 13 residues.

Comment on this clonotype: A much larger clonotype is one base distant, so this may be a read error. The chain uses TRBV28 and TRBJ2-1, with TRBD1 matching 10 bases. The CDR3 contains 16 residues. Germline assignment: CDR1 MDHEN and CDR2 SYDVKM. V was clipped by 6 bases and J by 0 bases; unmatched bases: 5. The CDR3 protein is CASRSRQGASYNEQFF. CDR3 sequence (DNA): TGTGCCAGCAGGTCAAGACAGGGGGCCTCCTACAATGAGCAGTTCTTC.

V and J are TRBV10-3 and TRBJ1-1, with 12 bases identical to TRBD1. Per germline, CDR1 ENHRY and CDR2 SYGVKD. With V trimmed by 7 bases and J by 4 bases, 16 bases remained unmatched. The CDR3 extends over 18 amino acids. The CDR3 nucleotides are TGTGCCATCACTAACCACGGGACAGGGGGCCAAGAATCCACTGAAGCTTTCTTT. Residues: CAITNHGTGGQESTEAFF.

Comments on this clonotype: One junction end does not reproduce the germline sequence, and a read error may be involved. The V and J genes are TRBV4-3 and TRBJ1-1, with a tentative D call TRBD1 (5 bases). Germline V gene data show CDR1 as LGHNA and CDR2 as YSLEER. The CDR3 contains 13 residues. Here the CDR3 reads CATNSQRGTEASF. CDR3 nucleotides: TGCGCCACCAACTCACAACGGGGGACTGAAGCTTCCTTT.

To note about this clonotype: Mismatch with germline at one junction end may stem from a read error. The genes are TRBV11-1 and TRBJ2-2, with 7 bases matching TRBD1. The length of the CDR3 is 14 residues. CDR1 is SGHAT, CDR2 FQDESV, per germline (reference sequence). The CDR3 reads CASSLTGVTEELFF. The CDR3 DNA reads TGTGCAAGCAGCTTAACAGGGGTTACCGAGGAACTGTTTTTT.

This clonotype came up once. A junction boundary mismatches the germline segment, possibly from a read error. The chain couples TRBV29-1 to TRBJ2-5; D possibly corresponds to TRBD2 (6 bases). CDR1 SQVTM and CDR2 ANQGSEA come from the germline V gene. This CDR3 comprises 14 residues. The CDR3 DNA follows: TGCGGCGTTGGTGGCCCGGGACTTCCAGAGACCCAGTACTTC. Its protein is CGVGGPGLPETQYF.

Comment on this clonotype: An end of the junction differs from the germline gene, which may be a read error. The V call is TRBV11-1, the J call TRBJ1-1; D is ambiguous. Germline assignment: CDR1 SGHAT and CDR2 FQDESV (reference sequence). This CDR3 has 13 residues. DNA for the CDR3: TGTGCCAGCAGCAGCCAGGTGAACACTGAAGCCTTCTTC. It is translated as CASSSQVNTEAFF.

Comments on this clonotype: A much larger clone sits a single nucleotide away, making a read error possible. This chain uses TRBV19 with TRBJ2-7; no reliable D call. Germline CDR1 and CDR2: LNHDA and SQIVND (reference sequence). The CDR3 totals 14 residues. Trimming removed 10 bases at V and 2 bases at J, with 18 bases between. CDR3 sequence: CANKMDGPTYEQYF. The CDR3 DNA reads as TGTGCCAACAAAATGGATGGACCGACCTACGAGCAGTACTTC.

Turning to this clonotype: The CDR3 ends on some other residue instead of the conserved phenylalanine or tryptophan, so this is likely a read error. J is TRBJ2-7 and V is TRBV6-6; D not certain. The CDR3 runs 12 residues. Germline CDR1 and CDR2: MNHNY and SVGAGI (reference sequence). Trimming pared 2 bases from V and 4 bases from J, leaving 6 bases between. The CDR3 reads CASSYTSYEQYL. The DNA for the CDR3 is TGTGCCAGCAGTTACACTTCATACGAGCAGTACTTA.

The rearrangement links TRBV23-1 to TRBJ2-6; a weak D match, TRBD1 (6 bases). TRBV23-1 is recorded as an ORF, its role being uncertain. V lost 3 bases, J lost 10 bases, and 10 bases lay in between. This CDR3 has 13 residues. In DNA form, the CDR3 reads TGCGCCAGCAGTCACGACAGGAAGAACGTCCTGACTTTC. Translated, it gives CASSHDRKNVLTF.

This chain connects TRBV5-4 to TRBJ2-1; 7 bases map to TRBD2. Germline CDR1 is SGHNT and CDR2 is YYREEE (reference sequence). This CDR3 is built from 15 residues. V lost 2 bases, J lost 10 bases, and 12 bases stayed unmatched. CDR3 bases: TGTGCCAGCAGCTTTGCCGGGAGGTCGGCCAACGAGCAGTTCTTC. It encodes CASSFAGRSANEQFF.

A note on this clonotype: In this CDR3 the conserved last residue, phenylalanine or tryptophan, is missing, so a read error is likely. No DNA is shown, since the ends of the CDR3 on it are uncertain; the CDR3 is the one TCRdb lists. The genes are TRBV5-5 and TRBJ2-7; TRBD2 is the table's D call, not checked against the DNA. The CDR3 comprises 16 residues, both ends counted. Germline CDR1 and CDR2: SGHKS and YYEKEE (reference sequence). CDR3 sequence reads: CASSGGGSGDPYEHYL.

This rearrangement joins TRBV10-3 to TRBJ1-2; no clear D gene. The CDR3 spans 11 residues. The V gene lost 9 bases and the J gene lost 8 bases, with 13 bases spanning the gap. Germline CDR1 ENHRY, CDR2 SYGVKD. The CDR3 protein is CAMRPGEGYTF. The CDR3 DNA follows: TGTGCCATGCGTCCTGGGGAGGGCTACACCTTC.